This T cell receptor beta chain was documented in a study of T cell changes during pregnancy in multiple sclerosis (dated by TCRdb to between 2017 and 2020). Looking at the study overall: The study examined how the T cell repertoire changed over the course of pregnancy in women with multiple sclerosis.

As for this clone: It lacks a known antigen. Base qualities are not provided; no much larger clone lies one nucleotide away.

Trimming takes 1 base from V and 5 bases from J, and the germline ends sit 23 bases apart. Taken from cysteine to phenylalanine, the CDR3 has 18 residues. Here the CDR3 DNA is all that survives: 54 bases in frame from base 1. The germline V gene specifies MGHRA as CDR1 and YSYEKL as CDR2. Library construction relied on the immunoSEQ multiplex PCR assay. TCRdb limited this immuneACCESS table to in-frame rearrangements with V and J called. A share of clones is missing; checked studies link under half to unresolved V genes, and the rest is unexplained. For this sample the table gives 70,000 to 95,000 clones, of which about 92% were detected only once. 2.5% to 3% of the sample is taken by the ten largest.

The sequence is built from TRBV4-1 and TRBJ2-5; TRBD2 is perhaps the D gene, given 7 matching bases. The sample consisted of peripheral blood, taken after pregnancy. The TCR sequence derives from a female donor in good health, enrolled as a control in a pregnancy study. The nucleotide sequence reads as follows: TGCGCCAGCAGCCAAGCCATGGGGAGGGCGGGGGCCGCGGAGACCCAGTACTTC. It translates as CASSQAMGRAGAAETQYF.